This T cell receptor beta chain was captured by sequencing in a study of T cells in Graves' hyperthyroidism and ophthalmopathy. Exclusion followed for patients with uncontrolled infection, other autoimmune disease, pregnancy or lactation. This clonotype was seen a few times. CDR3 length: 14 residues. Germline assignment: CDR1 MNHEY and CDR2 SVGAGI. Trimming took 2 bases from V and 4 from J; bases not matched to a gene: 4. RNA transcripts gave rise to amplified TCR beta CDR3 regions. The HTBI primer set was used in a first-round RT-PCR of the TCR CDR3. TCRdb reprocessed the multiplex PCR reads via MiXCR and lists one record per CDR3 protein. The table includes hundreds of thousands of distinct CDR3 sequences, more than 13% detected once.

Specimen: blood. The chain has TRBV6-5 and TRBJ1-1; TRBD1 aligns across 7 bases. This TCR was sampled from a woman aged 25 to 39 with Graves' hyperthyroidism. The CDR3 DNA reads as TGTGCCAGCAGTTACGACAGGGTGGCCACTGAAGCTTTCTTT. Its translation is CASSYDRVATEAFF.